These 31 T cell receptor beta chains came from one sample sequenced in a study of T cells in localized non-small cell lung cancer. Profiling relied on immunoSEQ multiplex PCR, and the TCRdb table lists in-frame clones only, not all of them. Seen here are approximately 10,000 clones, around four fifths observed once, and the top ten hold about 20%. Sequenced here: peripheral blood mononuclear cells, sampled before any cancer treatment. The receptors were sampled from a female donor over 55 with stage II lung adenocarcinoma.

The chain links TRBV7-2 to TRBJ2-5; TRBD2 agrees at 15 bases. The germline CDR1 and CDR2 sequences are SGHTA and FQGNSA. With 5 bases clipped from V and 5 bases from J, the junction kept 9 bases outside the gene matches. The CDR3 runs 17 residues. The chain's CDR3 is CASSGRTSGGAGETQYF. The CDR3, as DNA: TGTGCCAGCAGCGGACGGACTAGCGGGGGGGCCGGGGAGACCCAGTACTTC.

The chain combines TRBV4-3 with TRBJ2-1, with 7 nucleotides matching TRBD2. V lost 1 base and J lost 0; bases outside the gene matches: 6. CDR1 and CDR2 from the germline V gene are LGHNA and YSLEER. CDR3 length equals 17 residues. The CDR3 DNA reads TGCGCCAGCAGCCAAGGAACCGGGGACTACTCCTACAATGAGCAGTTCTTC. This translates into CASSQGTGDYSYNEQFF.

The CDR3 nucleotides are TGTGCCAGCAGCCAAGATGATAATACAGGGACTGGAAACACCATATATTTT. Amino acids: CASSQDDNTGTGNTIYF. V gene TRBV4-2 combines with J gene TRBJ1-3; TRBD1 is a possible D gene (6 bases). V lost 0 bases, J lost 2 bases, and 14 bases lay in between. CDR3 length: 17 amino acids. Germline CDR1 reads LGHNA; CDR2 reads YNFKEQ.

The J gene is TRBJ2-5, the V gene TRBV28, with TRBD2 matching 13 bases. Germline V gene data show CDR1 as MDHEN and CDR2 as SYDVKM. V trimming: 5 bases; J trimming: 2 bases; junction bases outside the gene matches: 8. This CDR3 contains 17 residues. The CDR3 DNA sequence: TGTGCCAGCAGTAATCCGGGACTAGCGGGGAAACAAGAGACCCAGTACTTC. Its protein product is CASSNPGLAGKQETQYF.

This clone was observed a few times. The chain recombines TRBV30 with TRBJ1-1; perhaps TRBD1 as D (5 bases). CDR3 size: 16 residues. Germline CDR1 is GTSNPN and CDR2 is SVGIG (reference sequence). Trimming cost V 2 bases and J 0 bases, with 16 bases left between them. The CDR3 sequence: CAWSPFQGNLNTEAFF. The CDR3 nucleotides read TGTGCCTGGAGTCCCTTCCAGGGAAACCTGAACACTGAAGCTTTCTTT.

J is TRBJ2-3 and V is TRBV6-1; TRBD2 matches at 14 bases. The V gene's germline CDR1 is MNHNS and CDR2 SASEGT. This CDR3 comprises 17 residues. Trimming removed 4 bases from V and 4 bases from J; junction bases left unmatched: 7. DNA for the CDR3: TGTGCCAGCAGTGTCGTTGGGACTAGCGGGAGCGCAGATACGCAGTATTTT. As protein: CASSVVGTSGSADTQYF.

The chain links TRBV19 to TRBJ2-7; a possible D gene is TRBD2 (6 bases). V lost 2 bases and J lost 7, with 18 bases in between. CDR3 length: 15 amino acids. The germline gives CDR1 LNHDA, CDR2 SQIVND (reference sequence). As DNA, the CDR3 is TGTGCCAGTAGTATATTCAACGCGGGATGGGGGGAGCAGTACTTC. It translates to CASSIFNAGWGEQYF.

Judged by abundance, this clone is large. The chain links TRBV2 to TRBJ2-7; 7 bases are a match to TRBD2. The CDR3 runs 17 residues. After removal of 2 bases from V and 5 bases from J, the junction contained 15 bases not matched to a gene. The germline V gene has CDR1 SNHLY and CDR2 FYNNEI. The CDR3 sequence: CASSERVAGGSLNEQYF. The CDR3 nucleotides are TGTGCCAGCAGTGAACGTGTTGCCGGGGGGAGTTTAAACGAGCAGTACTTC.

The CDR3 sequence: CASSSGPGWGNEQYF. The CDR3 DNA follows: TGTGCCAGCAGCTCGGGACCGGGTTGGGGCAACGAGCAGTACTTC. This sequence joins TRBV7-9 and TRBJ2-7, with D perhaps TRBD1 or TRBD2 (5 bases each). The CDR3 totals 15 residues. CDR1 and CDR2 (germline): SEHNR, FQNEAQ (reference sequence). The V end was cut by 4 bases, the J end by 5 bases, with 18 bases between. Combining the CDR3 with reference TRBV7-9 and TRBJ2-7 gives the whole variable domain DTGVSQNPRHKITKRGQNVTFRCDPISEHNRLYWYRQTLGQGPEFLTYFQNEAQLEKSRLLSDRFSAERPKGSFSTLEIQRTEQGDSAMYLCASSSGPGWGNEQYFGPGTRLTVT.

The chain is built from TRBV5-1 and TRBJ2-1; possibly TRBD2 for D (6 bases). Trimming pared 3 bases from V and 5 bases from J, leaving 12 bases between. CDR3 length equals 14 residues. Germline CDR1 SGHRS, CDR2 YFSETQ. The CDR3 sequence is CASSYGRGDNEQFF. CDR3 coding DNA: TGCGCCAGCAGCTACGGGAGAGGGGACAATGAGCAGTTCTTC. Together with reference TRBV5-1 and TRBJ2-1, the CDR3 gives the full variable domain: KAGVTQTPRYLIKTRGQQVTLSCSPISGHRSVSWYQQTPGQGLQFLFEYFSETQRNKGNFPGRFSGRQFSNSRSEMNVSTLELGDSALYLCASSYGRGDNEQFFGPGTRLTVL.

The V call is TRBV7-2, the J call TRBJ1-2, with a tentative D call TRBD1 (5 bases). Germline V gene sequence: CDR1 SGHTA, CDR2 FQGNSA. Trimming cost V 5 bases and J 4 bases, with 14 bases left between them. The CDR3 sequence is 14 residues long. DNA of the CDR3: TGTGCCAGCAGCGCCAGGGTGGCCGGCTATGGCTACACCTTC. This gives the protein CASSARVAGYGYTF.

The V and J genes are TRBV4-3 and TRBJ2-3, with 8 bases identical to TRBD2. V lost 0 bases and J lost 5; bases outside the gene matches: 7. CDR1 is LGHNA, CDR2 YSLEER, per germline. This CDR3 contains 16 residues. The CDR3 spells CASSQDYGGAVDTQYF. As DNA, the CDR3 is TGCGCCAGCAGCCAAGATTACGGGGGGGCCGTAGATACGCAGTATTTT.

V is TRBV7-3 and J is TRBJ2-7; 8 bases match TRBD2. Per the germline V gene, CDR1 is SGHTA and CDR2 is FQGTGA. The CDR3 has 13 residues. Trimming cost V 2 bases and J 4 bases; bases outside gene matches: 1. CDR3 nucleotide sequence: TGTGCCAGCAGCTTAGCGGGGGGTTACGAGCAGTACTTC. Translation gives CASSLAGGYEQYF.

J is TRBJ1-1 and V is TRBV7-3, with D possibly matching TRBD1 (6 bases). The CDR3 runs to 15 residues. Germline CDR1 reads SGHTA; CDR2 reads FQGTGA. Trimming took off 5 bases at V and 6 bases at J, with 19 bases between the two ends. The CDR3 here is CASSPATGRIAEAFF. The DNA of the CDR3 is TGTGCCAGCAGCCCGGCGACAGGTAGAATCGCTGAAGCTTTCTTT.

This clone has a single count. V and J are TRBV5-1 and TRBJ1-6; possible D gene TRBD1, 6 bases. CDR1 is SGHRS and CDR2 is YFSETQ in the germline V gene. This CDR3 is built from 15 residues. V was pared by 4 bases and J by 7 bases, with 15 bases between. The CDR3, as DNA: TGCGCCAGCAGCCCCGGGACATCAGAAAATTCACCCCTCCACTTT. Its protein product is CASSPGTSENSPLHF. The variable domain in full, with the rest retrieved from reference TRBV5-1 and TRBJ1-6, is KAGVTQTPRYLIKTRGQQVTLSCSPISGHRSVSWYQQTPGQGLQFLFEYFSETQRNKGNFPGRFSGRQFSNSRSEMNVSTLELGDSALYLCASSPGTSENSPLHFGNGTRLTVT.

The gene calls are TRBV25-1 and TRBJ2-1; possibly TRBD1 for D (6 bases). The V end was cut by 7 bases, the J end by 6 bases, with 16 bases between. CDR3 length equals 14 residues. In germline, CDR1 is MGHDK, CDR2 SYGVNS. CDR3 sequence reads: CASTPIGRGNEQFF. The DNA for the CDR3 is TGTGCCAGCACCCCAATAGGCAGGGGCAATGAGCAGTTCTTC.

The rearrangement links TRBV6-1 to TRBJ2-7, with D maybe TRBD1 (5 bases). Germline V gene lookup returns CDR1 MNHNS and CDR2 SASEGT. Trimming took 6 bases from V and 5 from J, leaving 14 bases between them. CDR3 length: 13 amino acids. Here the CDR3 reads CASSVQEIHEQYF. In DNA form, the CDR3 reads TGTGCCAGCAGCGTACAGGAGATCCACGAGCAGTACTTC.

The chain employs TRBV4-2 and TRBJ2-1; D gene uncertain. Trimming stripped 2 bases from V and 0 bases from J, with 11 bases between. This CDR3 spans 16 amino acids. Per the germline V gene, CDR1 is LGHNA and CDR2 is YNFKEQ. CDR3 residues: CASSQTAEISYNEQFF. The CDR3 nucleotides read TGTGCCAGCAGCCAAACGGCTGAGATCTCCTACAATGAGCAGTTCTTC.

V and J are TRBV2 and TRBJ1-2, with D perhaps TRBD1 (6 bases). CDR3 length equals 15 residues. CDR1 SNHLY and CDR2 FYNNEI come from the germline V gene. Trimming stripped 6 bases from V and 4 bases from J, with 18 bases between. The CDR3 nucleotides are TGTGCCAGCAGAGGGGGGGGGTCCAGGTTCTATGGCTACACCTTC. Encoded protein: CASRGGGSRFYGYTF.

V usage is TRBV9 and J usage is TRBJ2-3; TRBD2 matches at 10 bases. V trimming: 6 bases; J trimming: 0 bases; junction bases outside the gene matches: 10. The CDR3 is made up of 17 amino acids. Germline loops: CDR1 SGDLS, CDR2 YYNGEE. The CDR3 DNA follows: TGTGCCAGCACCCCTTGGGGGACTAGCGTTAGCACAGATACGCAGTATTTT. Amino acid sequence: CASTPWGTSVSTDTQYF.

This sequence joins TRBV28 and TRBJ2-7; 7 bases agree with TRBD2. V shed 8 bases and J 3 bases; nucleotides not matched to a gene: 13. The germline CDR1 and CDR2 sequences are MDHEN and SYDVKM. CDR3 length equals 15 residues. The CDR3 loop is CASPPNSGGDYEQYF. The DNA of the CDR3 is TGTGCCAGCCCACCTAACTCTGGGGGGGACTACGAGCAGTACTTC.

CDR3 loop: CASSLDGDSQPQHF. DNA for the CDR3: TGTGCCAGCAGTTTGGACGGAGATTCTCAGCCCCAGCATTTT. This chain links TRBV27 with TRBJ1-5, with unresolved D. Germline V gene lookup returns CDR1 MNHEY and CDR2 SMNVEV (reference sequence). CDR3 length equals 14 residues. V was pared by 3 bases and J by 6 bases, with 12 bases between.

The J gene is TRBJ2-1, the V gene TRBV28; D remains ambiguous. CDR3 size: 11 residues. Germline lookup yields CDR1 MDHEN and CDR2 SYDVKM. The V and J ends lost 4 bases and 9 bases respectively, with 7 bases between them. The CDR3 nucleotides are TGTGCCAGCAGTTGGCGGAGTGAGCAGTTCTTC. This sequence encodes CASSWRSEQFF. The variable domain in full, completed from reference TRBV28 and TRBJ2-1, reads DVKVTQSSRYLVKRTGEKVFLECVQDMDHENMFWYRQDPGLGLRLIYFSYDVKMKEKGDIPEGYSVSREKKERFSLILESASTNQTSMYLCASSWRSEQFFGPGTRLTVL.

V and J are TRBV7-3 and TRBJ2-1; a weak D match, TRBD1 (6 bases). CDR3 length: 14 residues. Per germline, CDR1 SGHTA and CDR2 FQGTGA. Deletions cut 4 bases from V and 0 bases from J, with 7 bases between. CDR3 loop: CASSSQGSYNEQFF. CDR3 DNA: TGTGCCAGCAGCTCACAGGGCTCCTACAATGAGCAGTTCTTC. Using reference TRBV7-3 and TRBJ2-1 for the parts outside the CDR3, the full variable domain is GAGVSQTPSNKVTEKGKYVELRCDPISGHTALYWYRQSLGQGPEFLIYFQGTGAADDSGLPNDRFFAVRPEGSVSTLKIQRTERGDSAVYLCASSSQGSYNEQFFGPGTRLTVL.

In DNA, the CDR3 is TGTGCCAGCAGTGAAGGGTTTAGCTATGGCTACACCTTC. Protein: CASSEGFSYGYTF. The chain combines TRBV6-1 with TRBJ1-2; D ambiguous. CDR1 and CDR2 from the germline V gene are MNHNS and SASEGT. V was clipped by 1 base and J by 4 bases, with 7 bases between them. The CDR3 extends over 13 amino acids.

The rearrangement uses TRBV4-1 and TRBJ2-2; 11 bases agree with TRBD2. Looked up from germline, CDR1 is MGHRA and CDR2 is YSYEKL. This CDR3 contains 16 residues. The V gene end was trimmed by 2 bases and the J gene end by 5 bases; junction bases not matched to a gene: 4. The CDR3 coding sequence is TGCGCCAGCAGCCAATACGGGACTAGCGGTACCGGGGAGCTGTTTTTT. This encodes CASSQYGTSGTGELFF.

The chain is built from TRBV2 and TRBJ1-1, with D perhaps matching TRBD1 (5 bases). This CDR3 has 13 amino acids. V lost 4 bases and J lost 4, with 10 bases in between. Germline V gene sequence: CDR1 SNHLY, CDR2 FYNNEI. The CDR3 is CASSGPGTTEAFF. For the CDR3, the DNA is TGTGCCAGCAGTGGACCAGGGACCACTGAAGCTTTCTTT.

This chain connects TRBV15 to TRBJ1-1; TRBD1 is a possible D gene (5 bases). V gave up 4 bases and J gave up 2 bases, with 14 bases separating them. Germline V gene lookup returns CDR1 LNHNV and CDR2 YYDKDF (reference sequence). CDR3 length: 15 amino acids. The CDR3 reads CATSTPGLGNTEAFF. The CDR3 region has the DNA TGTGCCACCAGCACCCCAGGGCTTGGTAACACTGAAGCTTTCTTT.

The V call is TRBV28, the J call TRBJ2-7, with D uncertain. CDR3 size: 15 residues. The germline gives CDR1 MDHEN, CDR2 SYDVKM. V was pared by 3 bases and J by 0 bases, with 12 bases between. CDR3 in DNA: TGTGCCAGCAGTTTTTGGTCAGCGAGCTCCTACGAGCAGTACTTC. Its translation is CASSFWSASSYEQYF.

This chain connects TRBV5-6 to TRBJ1-3, with no clear D. Germline V gene data show CDR1 as SGHDT and CDR2 as YYEEEE. This CDR3 is 15 amino acids long. Trimming removed 4 bases from V and 3 bases from J, with 14 bases in between. The CDR3 DNA reads as TGTGCCAGCAGCCCTGGACCGGTAGATGGAAACACCATATATTTT. This encodes CASSPGPVDGNTIYF.

This clone was recorded a few times. V gene TRBV4-2 combines with J gene TRBJ2-7; a possible D gene is TRBD1 (7 bases). CDR1 is LGHNA, CDR2 YNFKEQ, per germline. The CDR3 is made up of 16 amino acids. Trimming took off 0 bases at V and 3 bases at J, with 15 bases between the two ends. The CDR3 reads CASSQETGTGLYEQYF. The DNA for the CDR3 is TGTGCCAGCAGCCAAGAGACAGGGACGGGACTCTACGAGCAGTACTTC.